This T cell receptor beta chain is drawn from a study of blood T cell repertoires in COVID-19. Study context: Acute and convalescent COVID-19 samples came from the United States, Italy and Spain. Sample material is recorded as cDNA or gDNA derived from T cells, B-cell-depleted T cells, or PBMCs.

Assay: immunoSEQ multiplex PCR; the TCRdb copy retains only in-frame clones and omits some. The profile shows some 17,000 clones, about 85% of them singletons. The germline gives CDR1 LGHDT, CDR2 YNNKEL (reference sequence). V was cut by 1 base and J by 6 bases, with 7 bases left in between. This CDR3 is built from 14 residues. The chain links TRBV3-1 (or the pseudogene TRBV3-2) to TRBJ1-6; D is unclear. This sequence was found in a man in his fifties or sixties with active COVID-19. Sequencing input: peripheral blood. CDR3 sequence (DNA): TGTGCCAGCAGCCAAGTTGCCGGTAATTCACCCCTCCACTTT. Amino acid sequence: CASSQVAGNSPLHF.